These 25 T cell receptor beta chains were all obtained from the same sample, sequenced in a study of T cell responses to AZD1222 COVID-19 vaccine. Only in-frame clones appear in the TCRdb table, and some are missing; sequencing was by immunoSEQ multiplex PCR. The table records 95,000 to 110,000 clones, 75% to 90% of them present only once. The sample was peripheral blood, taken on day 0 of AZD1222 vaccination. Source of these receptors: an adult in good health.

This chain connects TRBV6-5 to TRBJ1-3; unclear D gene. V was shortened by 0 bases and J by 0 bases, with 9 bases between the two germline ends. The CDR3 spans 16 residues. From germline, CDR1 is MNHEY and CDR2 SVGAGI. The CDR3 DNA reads TGTGCCAGCAGTTACTCTCGGTCCGTCTCTGGAAACACCATATATTTT. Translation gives CASSYSRSVSGNTIYF.

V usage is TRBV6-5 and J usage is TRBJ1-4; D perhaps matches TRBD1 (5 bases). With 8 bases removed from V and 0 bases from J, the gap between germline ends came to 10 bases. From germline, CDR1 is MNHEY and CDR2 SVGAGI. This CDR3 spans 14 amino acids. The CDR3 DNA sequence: TGTGCCAGCTCCCCGACAGCAACTAATGAAAAACTGTTTTTT. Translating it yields CASSPTATNEKLFF.

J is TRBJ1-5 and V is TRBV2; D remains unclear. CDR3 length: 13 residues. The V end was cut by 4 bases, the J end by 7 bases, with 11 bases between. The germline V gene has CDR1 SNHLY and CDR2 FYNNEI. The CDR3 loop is CASSVGEEQPQHF. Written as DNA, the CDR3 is TGTGCCAGCAGTGTTGGGGAGGAACAGCCCCAGCATTTT.

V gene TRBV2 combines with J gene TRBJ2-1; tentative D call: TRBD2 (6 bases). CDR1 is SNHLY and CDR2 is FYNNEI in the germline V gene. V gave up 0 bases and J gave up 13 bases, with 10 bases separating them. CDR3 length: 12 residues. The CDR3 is CASSEAVAGQFF. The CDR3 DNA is TGTGCCAGCAGTGAAGCCGTCGCGGGACAGTTCTTC.

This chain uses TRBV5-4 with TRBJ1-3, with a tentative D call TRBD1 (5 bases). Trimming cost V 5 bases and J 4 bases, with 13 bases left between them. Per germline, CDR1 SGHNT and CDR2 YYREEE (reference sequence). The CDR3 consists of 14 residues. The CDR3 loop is CASSHGTPGNTIYF. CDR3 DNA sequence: TGTGCCAGCAGTCACGGGACGCCGGGAAACACCATATATTTT.

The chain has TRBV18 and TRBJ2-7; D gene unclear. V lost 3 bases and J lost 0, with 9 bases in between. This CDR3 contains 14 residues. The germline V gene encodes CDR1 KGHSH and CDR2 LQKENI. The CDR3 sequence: CASSPSLASYEQYF. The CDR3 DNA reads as TGTGCCAGCTCACCGAGCTTAGCCTCCTACGAGCAGTACTTC.

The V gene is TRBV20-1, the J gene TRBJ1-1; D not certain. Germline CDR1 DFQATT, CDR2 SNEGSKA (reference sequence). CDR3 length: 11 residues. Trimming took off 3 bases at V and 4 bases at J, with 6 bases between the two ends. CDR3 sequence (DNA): TGCAGTGCTAGTGTCCTCACTGAAGCTTTCTTT. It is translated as CSASVLTEAFF.

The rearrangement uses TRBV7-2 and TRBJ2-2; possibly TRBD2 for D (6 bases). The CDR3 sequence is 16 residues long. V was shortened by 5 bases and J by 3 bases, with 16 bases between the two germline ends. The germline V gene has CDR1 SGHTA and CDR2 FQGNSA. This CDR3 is CASSPGVGLHTGELFF. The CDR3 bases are TGTGCCAGCAGCCCGGGGGTGGGCCTCCACACCGGGGAGCTGTTTTTT.

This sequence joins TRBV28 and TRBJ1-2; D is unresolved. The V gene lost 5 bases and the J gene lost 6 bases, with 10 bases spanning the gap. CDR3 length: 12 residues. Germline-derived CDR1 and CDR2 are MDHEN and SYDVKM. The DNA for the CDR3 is TGTGCCAGCAGTAACGGGGTGAATGGCTACACCTTC. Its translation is CASSNGVNGYTF.

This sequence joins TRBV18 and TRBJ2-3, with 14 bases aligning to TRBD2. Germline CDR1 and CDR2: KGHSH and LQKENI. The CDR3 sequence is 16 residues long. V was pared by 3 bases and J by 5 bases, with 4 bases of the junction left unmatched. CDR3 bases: TGTGCCAGCTCACCGGGACTAGCGGGGGCCCTAGATACGCAGTATTTT. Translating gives CASSPGLAGALDTQYF.

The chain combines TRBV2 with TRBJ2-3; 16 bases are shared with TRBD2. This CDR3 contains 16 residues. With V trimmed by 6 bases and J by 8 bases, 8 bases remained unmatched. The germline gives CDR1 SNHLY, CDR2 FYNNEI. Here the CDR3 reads CASSAGLAGGSRTQYF. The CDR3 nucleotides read TGTGCCAGCAGCGCGGGACTAGCGGGGGGGTCCCGTACGCAGTATTTT.

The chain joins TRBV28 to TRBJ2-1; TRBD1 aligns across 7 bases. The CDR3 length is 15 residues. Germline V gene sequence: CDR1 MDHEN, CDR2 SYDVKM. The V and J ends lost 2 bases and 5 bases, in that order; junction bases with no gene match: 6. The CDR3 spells CASSLPGGSNNEQFF. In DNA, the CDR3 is TGTGCCAGCAGTTTACCAGGGGGATCAAACAATGAGCAGTTCTTC.

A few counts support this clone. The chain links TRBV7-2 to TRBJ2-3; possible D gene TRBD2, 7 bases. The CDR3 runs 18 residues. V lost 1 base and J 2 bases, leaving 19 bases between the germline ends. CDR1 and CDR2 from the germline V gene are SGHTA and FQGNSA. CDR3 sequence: CASSLGLGGGRDTDTQYF. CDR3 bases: TGTGCCAGCAGCTTAGGATTAGGGGGGGGCCGGGACACAGATACGCAGTATTTT.

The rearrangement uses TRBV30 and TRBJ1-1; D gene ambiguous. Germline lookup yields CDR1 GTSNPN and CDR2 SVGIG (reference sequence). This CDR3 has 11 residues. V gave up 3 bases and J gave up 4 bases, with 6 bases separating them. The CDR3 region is CAWRYFTEAFF. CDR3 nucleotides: TGTGCCTGGAGGTACTTCACTGAAGCTTTCTTT.

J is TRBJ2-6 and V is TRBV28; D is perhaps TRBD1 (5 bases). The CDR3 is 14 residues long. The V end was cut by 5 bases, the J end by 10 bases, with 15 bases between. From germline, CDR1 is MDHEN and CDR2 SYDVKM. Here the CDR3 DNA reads TGTGCCAGCAGTAATCGAAGGGGAATAAACGTCCTGACTTTC. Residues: CASSNRRGINVLTF.

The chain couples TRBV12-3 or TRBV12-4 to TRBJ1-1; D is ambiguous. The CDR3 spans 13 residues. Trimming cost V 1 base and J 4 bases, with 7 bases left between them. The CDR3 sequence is CASSLVLGTEAFF. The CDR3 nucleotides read TGTGCCAGCAGTTTAGTACTAGGCACTGAAGCTTTCTTT.

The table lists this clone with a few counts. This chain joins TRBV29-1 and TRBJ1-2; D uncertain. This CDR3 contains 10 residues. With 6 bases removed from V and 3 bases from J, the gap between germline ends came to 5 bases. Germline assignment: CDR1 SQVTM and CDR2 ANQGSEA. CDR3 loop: CSVDYYGYTF. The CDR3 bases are TGCAGCGTAGACTACTATGGCTACACCTTC. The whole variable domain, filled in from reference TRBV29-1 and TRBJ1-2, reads SAVISQKPSRDICQRGTSLTIQCQVDSQVTMMFWYRQQPGQSLTLIATANQGSEATYESGFVIDKFPISRPNLTFSTLTVSNMSPEDSSIYLCSVDYYGYTFGSGTRLTVV.

The CDR3 nucleotides read TGTGCCACCAGCAGAGGTTTCGGACAGGGGACAGATACGCAGTATTTT. As protein: CATSRGFGQGTDTQYF. The J gene is TRBJ2-3, the V gene TRBV15; 9 nucleotides align to TRBD1. CDR1 LNHNV and CDR2 YYDKDF come from the germline V gene (reference sequence). This CDR3 is built from 16 residues. Trimming took 1 base from V and 3 from J; bases not matched to a gene: 5. The full variable domain, rest sourced from reference TRBV15 and TRBJ2-3, is DAMVIQNPRYQVTQFGKPVTLSCSQTLNHNVMYWYQQKSSQAPKLLFHYYDKDFNNEADTPDNFQSRRPNTSFCFLDIRSPGLGDTAMYLCATSRGFGQGTDTQYFGPGTRLTVL.

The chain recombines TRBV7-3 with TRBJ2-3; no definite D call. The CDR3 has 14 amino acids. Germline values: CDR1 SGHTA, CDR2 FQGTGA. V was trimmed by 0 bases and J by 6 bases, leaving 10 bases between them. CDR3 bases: TGTGCCAGCAGCTTAACTCCCGATCAGGATACGCAGTATTTT. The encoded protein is CASSLTPDQDTQYF. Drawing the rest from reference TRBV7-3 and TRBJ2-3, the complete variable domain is GAGVSQTPSNKVTEKGKYVELRCDPISGHTALYWYRQSLGQGPEFLIYFQGTGAADDSGLPNDRFFAVRPEGSVSTLKIQRTERGDSAVYLCASSLTPDQDTQYFGPGTRLTVL.

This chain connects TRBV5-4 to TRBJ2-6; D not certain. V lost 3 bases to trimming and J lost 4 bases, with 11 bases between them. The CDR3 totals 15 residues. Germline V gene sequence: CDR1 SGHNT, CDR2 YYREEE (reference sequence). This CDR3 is CASSSGSMGANVLTF. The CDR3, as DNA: TGTGCCAGCAGCTCCGGGTCGATGGGGGCCAACGTCCTGACTTTC.

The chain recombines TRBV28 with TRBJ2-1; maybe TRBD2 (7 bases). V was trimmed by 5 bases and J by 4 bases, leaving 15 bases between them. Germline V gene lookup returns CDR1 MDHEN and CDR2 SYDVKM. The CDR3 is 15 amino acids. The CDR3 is CASSPLAGAYNEQFF. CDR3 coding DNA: TGTGCCAGCAGTCCCCTGGCGGGGGCGTACAATGAGCAGTTCTTC.

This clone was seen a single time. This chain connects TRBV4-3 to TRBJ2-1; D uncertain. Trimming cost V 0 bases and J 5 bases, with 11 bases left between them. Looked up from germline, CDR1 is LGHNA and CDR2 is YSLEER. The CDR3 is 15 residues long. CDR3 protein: CASSQESGFHNEQFF. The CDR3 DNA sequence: TGCGCCAGCAGCCAAGAGTCAGGTTTTCACAATGAGCAGTTCTTC.

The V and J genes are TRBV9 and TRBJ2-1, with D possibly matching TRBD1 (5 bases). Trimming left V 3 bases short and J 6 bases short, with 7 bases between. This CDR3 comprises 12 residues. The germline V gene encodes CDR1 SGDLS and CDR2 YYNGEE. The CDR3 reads CASSEDSNEQFF. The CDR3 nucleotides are TGTGCCAGCAGCGAAGACAGCAATGAGCAGTTCTTC.

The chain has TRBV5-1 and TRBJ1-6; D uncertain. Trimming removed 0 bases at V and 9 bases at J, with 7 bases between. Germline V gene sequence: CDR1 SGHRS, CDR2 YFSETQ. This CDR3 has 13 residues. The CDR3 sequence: CASSLDSVSPLHF. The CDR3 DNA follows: TGCGCCAGCAGCTTGGATTCGGTTTCACCCCTCCACTTT.

CDR3 region: CASSPPEGDTQYF. CDR3 nucleotide sequence: TGTGCCAGCAGCCCCCCGGAGGGGGATACGCAGTATTTT. J is TRBJ2-3 and V is TRBV5-4, with D perhaps matching TRBD2 (6 bases). Germline V CDR1 and CDR2: SGHNT, YYREEE (reference sequence). The CDR3 loop spans 13 amino acids. V was cut by 4 bases and J by 6 bases, with 12 bases left in between.